The clone carrying this TCR beta chain has just one count. In the original workflow: Amplification with reference gene primers provided the estimates of nucleated cell counts. Produced via immunoSEQ multiplex PCR; TCRdb's table is partial and in-frame only. From that table come the V and J calls and clone size; the DNA was used to work out D and trimming. The sample has 80,000 to 90,000 clones, more than 75% seen once. These data are taken from a study of blood T cell repertoires in COVID-19. The wider study: T cells, B-cell-depleted T cells, or PBMCs provided the cDNA or gDNA that served as material.

The V segment lost 0 bases and the J segment 5 bases; nucleotides outside the gene matches: 4. The CDR3 loop spans 15 amino acids. Germline V gene lookup returns CDR1 MNHNY and CDR2 SVGAGI (reference sequence). The sample taken for sequencing was peripheral blood. The clonotype comes from a woman of 80 years or more with acute or convalescent COVID-19. The V gene is TRBV6-6, the J gene TRBJ2-1, with 7 bases fitting TRBD2. The DNA of the CDR3 is TGTGCCAGCAGTTACTCCCTAGGGAGGGACAATGAGCAGTTCTTC. Protein product: CASSYSLGRDNEQFF.